The present TCR beta chain was sequenced within a study of blood T cell repertoires in COVID-19. There are a few counts of this clone. The CDR3 contains 13 residues. V was cut by 2 bases and J by 3 bases, with 7 bases left in between. From germline, CDR1 is MNHEY and CDR2 SVGEGT. TCRdb's copy holds only in-frame clones and misses some; the assay was immunoSEQ multiplex PCR. Here the sample spans about 200,000 clones, about three quarters being singletons. The sequence derives from a woman older than 75 with active or convalescent COVID-19. This sequence joins TRBV6-2 or TRBV6-3 and TRBJ1-1; D uncertain. The material sequenced was peripheral blood. The CDR3 bases are TGTGCCAGCAGTTACGACCGGGACACTGAAGCTTTCTTT. Protein sequence: CASSYDRDTEAFF.